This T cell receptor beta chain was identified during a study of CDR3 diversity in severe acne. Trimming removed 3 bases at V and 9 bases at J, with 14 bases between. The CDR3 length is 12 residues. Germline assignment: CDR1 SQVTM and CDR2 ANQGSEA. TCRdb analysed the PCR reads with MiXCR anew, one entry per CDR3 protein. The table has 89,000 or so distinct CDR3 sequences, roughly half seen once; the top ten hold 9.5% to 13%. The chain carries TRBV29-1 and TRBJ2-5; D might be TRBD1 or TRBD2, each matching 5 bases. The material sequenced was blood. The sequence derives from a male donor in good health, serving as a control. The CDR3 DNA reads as TGCAGCGTTGATATGGGGGTGGTTCCCCAGTACTTC. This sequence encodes CSVDMGVVPQYF.